A single TCR beta chain is shown here with its context. Which antigen it targets is not known. No qualities accompany the bases; no much larger clone lies one base away. V trim: 4 bases; J trim: 7 bases; unmatched bases: 12. CDR1 and CDR2 are read off the germline V gene (reference sequence) as SGHAT and FQDESV. Taken from cysteine to phenylalanine, the CDR3 has 16 residues. The DNA shown is the 48-base CDR3, in frame from base 1. The cohort consisted of 666 healthy bone marrow donors. All cohort members were sampled while nominally healthy, although unrecorded immune exposures were likely present. The donor was CMV seronegative and belonged to the group of 352 seronegative cohort members. A peripheral blood sample was provided by each donor, and peripheral blood mononuclear cells were used for TCR beta sequencing. Genomic DNA was extracted from the blood cell samples with the Qiagen DNeasy Blood Extraction Kit.

This record belongs to a study of cytomegalovirus exposure and HLA in healthy donors (dated by TCRdb to 2016 to 2017). Turning to the overall study: An earlier analysis of roughly 570 of the donors reported 250 to 350 Gb of sequence data and around 110 million unique TCR beta sequences obtained from about 200 million T cells. The aim of the study was to test whether cataloging public T cell receptors could identify signatures of past pathogen exposure. A later analysis re-examined previously published TCR beta repertoires from 600 to 700 donors and added high-resolution HLA genotyping to investigate patterns of TCR occurrence. HLA typing covered class I and class II loci at four-digit resolution. Five DR-DQ haplotypes were handled as single units for association and clustering, since linkage in the cohort was strong. The number of typed donors differed by locus: about 620-640 for A, B, C, DRB1 and DQB1; 500 to 550 for DQA1; fewer than 610 for DPA1; and about 450 for DPB1. The T cell repertoires of 666 subjects were profiled by immunosequencing and related to cytomegalovirus serostatus. Every repertoire in the discovery cohort had been generated on one and the same sequencing platform. A later genetic analysis took genome-wide SNP genotypes for about 55% of the 666 donors and used that subset as a discovery cohort. Of the roughly 400 genotyped donors, 75% to 85% were placed in the genetic ancestry cluster associated with self-reported Caucasian donors. An earlier analysis of more than 450 of the donors used high-throughput TCR beta sequencing to judge whether each TCR beta V gene segment behaved as functional or pseudogenic. An early release that covered 500 to 800 HLA-typed donors contained approximately 300 gigabases of sequencing data and roughly 84 million unique TCR sequences. Rather than using new phenotypic data, the later analysis identified candidate immune exposures from TCR beta sequences and from how often those sequences occurred across donors. To predict cytomegalovirus infection status, the study brought together high-throughput TCR immunosequencing, statistical association of individual TCRs with disease status, and machine learning. A separate validation cohort of 100 to 150 different subjects was used in addition to the roughly 640-subject first cohort. Across 398 genotyped donors of the cohort, an average of roughly 230,000 unique TCR beta nucleotide sequences per donor were sequenced, and 15% to 20% of those sequences were non-productive. Donor age, sex, ethnicity and CMV serostatus were compiled alongside the repertoire data. Broad study findings and their caveats: In vitro tests confirmed that a few of the cytomegalovirus-associated TCR beta chains recognize cytomegalovirus antigens. Some IMGT-functional V segments, including TRBV6-2 and TRBV6-3, could not be told apart with the 87-base-pair reads, so those segments were excluded. HLA typing was unavailable for some donors at each locus, so association tests used only the typed subset. At a false discovery rate of 0.05, a later analysis linked around 17,000 TCR beta sequences to specific HLA alleles. Immune exposure information for the cohort was limited to CMV serostatus. Compared with equally common non-associated chains, HLA-associated TCR beta chains in a later analysis were more clonally expanded and had lower generation probabilities. When HLA alleles, especially DR and DQ, strongly co-occurred, attributing TCR associations to individual alleles was difficult. Over 15 rarely observed V segments, including chromosome 9 orphons, were excluded from the earlier analysis of several hundred of the donors because counts were too low. According to a later analysis, most CMV-associated TCR beta chains appeared to be HLA-restricted, and the HLA associations seemed to be driven largely by CMV exposure. A later analysis found that TCR association rates varied across HLA loci, with DRB1 alleles showing the most associated TCRs and HLA-C alleles the fewest. A further reported finding was that TCR beta sequences accurately predicted the HLA-A and HLA-B alleles for most subjects in the first cohort. Most TCR sequences were seen in very few donors, while some public TCRs were found in many individuals. It was suggested by the authors that the approach could potentially be generalized to other disease states and immunological phenotypes. The study gave a list of 150 to 200 TCR beta chains associated with cytomegalovirus. Linkage disequilibrium might explain the correlated functional status among segregating V segments, but an unknown experimental factor could not be ruled out. The presence/absence analyses assumed that sequencing depth was roughly uniform across donors, and that assumption may not be true. Several of the top co-occurrence clusters appeared to be linked to parvovirus B19, influenza, CMV and Epstein-Barr virus, according to a later analysis. This cohort had only TCR beta chains sequenced, and the lack of alpha or paired-chain data limited which features could be detected. The classifier was reported to diagnose cytomegalovirus status with high specificity and sensitivity in both the original and validation cohorts. In an earlier analysis of more than 500 of the donors, most TCR beta V segments appeared in productive rearrangements about 87% or about 30% of the time, broadly matching IMGT annotations. A later genetic analysis associated a missense DCLRE1C variant with V-gene and J-gene trimming of TCR beta chains, and an independent cohort replicated the association. Compared with the roughly 700-donor mean, donors in an Asian-associated ancestry cluster had fewer N-insertions in productive TCRs, according to a later genetic analysis. A cluster of highly shared sequence variants was judged likely to represent a technical artifact of the sequencing pipeline.

Receptor libraries were prepared by the immunoSEQ multiplex PCR assay. For the multiplex PCR, a mixture combining 60 forward primers for TCR Vbeta segments and 13 reverse primers for TCR Jbeta segments was used. The CDR3 region of rearranged TCR beta genes was amplified from genomic DNA with a multiplex PCR assay. On the Illumina HiSeq System, the amplified TCR beta libraries were sequenced as 87-base-pair reads. On the study's bioinformatics: A later analysis tallied around 82 million unique TCR beta chains across the approximately 670 repertoires, and about 12 million of those chains were shared by two or more donors. To remove PCR and sequencing errors, raw reads were error-corrected and collapsed into unique sequences using a nearest-neighbor algorithm that merged closely related sequences. To assign V, D and J gene segments, CDR3 sequences were aligned to IMGT reference sequences. For a sequence to be retained, at least a six-nucleotide match to both a V gene segment and a J gene segment was required. A rearrangement was called productive if the CDR3 had no stop codons and remained in frame with V and J, and every other rearrangement was called non-productive. Following IMGT convention, CDR3 was defined as the stretch from the second conserved V-encoded cysteine to the conserved J-encoded phenylalanine. The earlier analysis of 500 to 600 of the donors excluded sequences that lacked an unambiguous match to a single V gene segment. In an earlier analysis of approximately 590 of the donors, V segments were called functional above 56.7% productive rearrangements and were called segregating when the between-donor standard deviation exceeded 5%. A statistical classification framework was built to diagnose cytomegalovirus status from the catalog of TCR beta chain sequences. In a later analysis, V and J genes were assigned by comparing TCR nucleotide sequences against IMGT/GENE-DB human TR gene sequences. Using the TCRdist pipeline, a later analysis assigned CDR3 sequences along with most-parsimonious VDJ recombination scenarios. In a later analysis, each TCR beta chain was defined by its CDR3 amino acid sequence together with its V-gene family, and reads lacking a unique V-gene family were excluded. As a way to deal with suspected cross-contamination and a sequencing artifact, a later analysis dropped under 600 nucleotide sequences that were highly shared and had low generation probability. In a later analysis, a clonal expansion index was calculated for each public chain from normalized within-repertoire ranks of inferred template counts. In a later analysis, generation probabilities were computed using a VDJ recombination model fitted to out-of-frame rearrangements, and the results were checked against IGoR. In a later analysis, TCR-TCR, TCR-HLA and TCR-CMV co-occurrence was scored with hypergeometric tests, and a repertoire-size bias correction was applied to TCR pairs. To estimate false discovery rates, a later analysis permuted the HLA or CMV assignments 20 times. A later analysis grouped co-occurring TCRs with DBSCAN, adding TCRdist sequence similarity when clustering within HLA-allele-positive subsets. Co-occurrence clustering excluded repertoires with fewer than 30,000 or more than 120,000 public chains, plus five with anomalous nucleotide sharing. Drawn from immuneACCESS, this table holds only the in-frame rearrangements with V and J called that TCRdb kept. Clones are partly lost; checked studies trace under half to an unresolved V gene and leave the rest unexplained. From that table come the V and J calls and clone size; the DNA was used to work out D and trimming. Here the sample has about 150,000 clones; around 79% occur a single time. 1.7% of the sample is taken by the ten largest.

The specimen sequenced was PBMCs. The clonotype was recovered from a woman aged 30 to 39 in good health and CMV-seronegative. Here the chain combines TRBV11-1 and TRBJ2-3; TRBD2 matches 9 bases in the middle. The CDR3 here reads CASSSWRGGILNTQYF. Read as DNA, the sequence is TGTGCCAGCAGCTCCTGGCGGGGGGGAATCCTCAATACGCAGTATTTT. The reference TRBV11-1 and TRBJ2-3 proteins fill in what lies around the CDR3, so the full variable domain reads EAEVAQSPRYKITEKSQAVAFWCDPISGHATLYWYRQILGQGPELLVQFQDESVVDDSQLPKDRFSAERLKGVDSTLKIQPAELGDSAMYLCASSSWRGGILNTQYFGPGTRLTVL.